This T cell receptor (beta chain) was recorded in a study of shared clonotypes between healthy human individuals. Findings of the study overall: An effect of sequencing depth on clonotype sharing among donors was expected.

Note on this clone: Its specificity is not known.

Profiling relied on immunoSEQ multiplex PCR, and the TCRdb table lists in-frame clones only, not all of them. The table has millions of clones, 93% seen once. Germline CDR1 reads LNHDA; CDR2 reads SQIVND (reference sequence). CDR3 length equals 16 residues. Trimming at V came to 3 bases and at J to 8 bases, leaving 13 bases not matched to a gene. CD8 cells classed as naive were CD45RO-negative and positively selected for CCR7, excluding terminally differentiated effector memory CD45RA+ cells. Healthy HIV-negative adults with no recent acute infections or vaccinations were recruited as donors. The receptor was isolated from a man younger than 35 in good health. Some clones in this sample may be carry-over from other donors' samples. V gene TRBV19 combines with J gene TRBJ2-1; TRBD2 agrees at 7 bases. The sample consisted of naive CD8+ T cells from PBMCs. CDR3: CASSILLDLAGYEQFF. Here the CDR3 DNA reads TGTGCCAGTAGTATTTTGTTGGACTTAGCGGGCTATGAGCAGTTCTTC.